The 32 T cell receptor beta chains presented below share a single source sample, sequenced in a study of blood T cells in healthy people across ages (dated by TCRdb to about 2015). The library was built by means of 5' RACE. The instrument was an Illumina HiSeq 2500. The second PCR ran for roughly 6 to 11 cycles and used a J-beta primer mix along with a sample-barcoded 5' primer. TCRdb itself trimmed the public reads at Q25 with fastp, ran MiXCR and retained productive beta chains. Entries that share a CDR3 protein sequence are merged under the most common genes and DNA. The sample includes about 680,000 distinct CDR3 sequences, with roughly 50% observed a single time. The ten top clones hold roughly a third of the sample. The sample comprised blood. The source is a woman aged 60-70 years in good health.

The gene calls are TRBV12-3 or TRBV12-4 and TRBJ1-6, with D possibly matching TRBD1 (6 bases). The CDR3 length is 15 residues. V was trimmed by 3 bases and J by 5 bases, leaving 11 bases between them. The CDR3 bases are TGTGCCAGCAGTTTGAACCGGGACAATAATTCACCCCTCCACTTT. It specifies CASSLNRDNNSPLHF.

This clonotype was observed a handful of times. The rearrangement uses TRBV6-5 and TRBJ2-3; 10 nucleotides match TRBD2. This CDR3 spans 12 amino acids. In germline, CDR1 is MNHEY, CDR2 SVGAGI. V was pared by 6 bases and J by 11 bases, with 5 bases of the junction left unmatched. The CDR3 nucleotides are TGTGCCAGCAGGACGACTAGCGGGCAGCAGTATTTT. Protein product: CASRTTSGQQYF.

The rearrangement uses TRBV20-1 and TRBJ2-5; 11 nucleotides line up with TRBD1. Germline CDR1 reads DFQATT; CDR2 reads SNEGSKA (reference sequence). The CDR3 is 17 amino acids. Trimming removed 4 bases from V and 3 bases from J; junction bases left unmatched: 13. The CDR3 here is CSAKGPPGQGVEETQYF. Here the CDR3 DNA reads TGCAGTGCTAAAGGCCCCCCGGGACAGGGGGTGGAAGAGACCCAGTACTTC.

The CDR3: CASSLIDNYEQYF. In nucleotides, the CDR3 is TGTGCCAGCAGTTTAATCGACAACTACGAGCAGTACTTC. The genes are TRBV28 and TRBJ2-7; no clear D. The CDR3 is 13 amino acids. The V end lost 2 bases, the J end lost 3 bases, and 8 bases lay between the germline ends. Germline V gene data show CDR1 as MDHEN and CDR2 as SYDVKM.

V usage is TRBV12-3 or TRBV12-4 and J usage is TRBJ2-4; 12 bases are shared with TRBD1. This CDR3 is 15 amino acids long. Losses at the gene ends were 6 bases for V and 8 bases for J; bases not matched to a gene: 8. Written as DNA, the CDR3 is TGTGCCAGCAGCCTCGGGACAGGGGGCCTGGACATTCAGTACTTC. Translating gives CASSLGTGGLDIQYF.

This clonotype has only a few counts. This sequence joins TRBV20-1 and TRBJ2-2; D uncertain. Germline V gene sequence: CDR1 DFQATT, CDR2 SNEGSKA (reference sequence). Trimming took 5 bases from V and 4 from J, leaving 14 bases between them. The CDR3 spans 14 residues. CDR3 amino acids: CSADSTLGTGELFF. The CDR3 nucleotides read TGCAGTGCTGATTCTACTCTGGGCACCGGGGAGCTGTTTTTT.

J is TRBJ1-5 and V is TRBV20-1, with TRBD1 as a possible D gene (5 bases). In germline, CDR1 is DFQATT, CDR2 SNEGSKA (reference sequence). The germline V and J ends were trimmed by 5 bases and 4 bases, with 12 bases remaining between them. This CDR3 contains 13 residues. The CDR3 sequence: CSAGAGKNQPQHF. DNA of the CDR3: TGCAGTGCTGGGGCCGGGAAAAATCAGCCCCAGCATTTT.

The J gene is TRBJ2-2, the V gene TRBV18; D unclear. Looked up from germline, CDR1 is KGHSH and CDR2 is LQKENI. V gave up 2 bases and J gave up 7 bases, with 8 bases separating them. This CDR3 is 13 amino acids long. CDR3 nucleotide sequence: TGTGCCAGCTCACCATTTCATGGCGGGGAGCTGTTTTTT. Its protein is CASSPFHGGELFF.

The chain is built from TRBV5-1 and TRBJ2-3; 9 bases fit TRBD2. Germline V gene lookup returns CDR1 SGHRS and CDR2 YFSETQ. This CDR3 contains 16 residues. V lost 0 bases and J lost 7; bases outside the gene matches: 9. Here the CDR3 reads CASSLAASGAGNTQYF. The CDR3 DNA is TGCGCCAGCAGCTTGGCCGCTAGCGGGGCGGGGAATACGCAGTATTTT.

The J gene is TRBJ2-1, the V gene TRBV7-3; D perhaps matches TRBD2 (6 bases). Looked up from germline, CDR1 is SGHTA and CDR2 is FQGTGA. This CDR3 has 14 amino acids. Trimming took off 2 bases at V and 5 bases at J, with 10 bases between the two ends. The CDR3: CASSLAGSHNEQFF. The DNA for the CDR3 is TGTGCCAGCAGCTTAGCCGGGAGCCACAATGAGCAGTTCTTC.

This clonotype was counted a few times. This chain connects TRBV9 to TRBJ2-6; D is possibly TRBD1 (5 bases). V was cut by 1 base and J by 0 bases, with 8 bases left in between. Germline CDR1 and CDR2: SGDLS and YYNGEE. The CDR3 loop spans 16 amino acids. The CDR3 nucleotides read TGTGCCAGCAGCGTAAGGGGTCTCTCTGGGGCCAACGTCCTGACTTTC. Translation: CASSVRGLSGANVLTF.

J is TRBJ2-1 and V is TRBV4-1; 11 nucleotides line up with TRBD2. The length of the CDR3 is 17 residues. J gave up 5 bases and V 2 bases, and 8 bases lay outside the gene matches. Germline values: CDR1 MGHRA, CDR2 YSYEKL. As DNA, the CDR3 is TGCGCCAGCAGCCAAATTCCGGGACTAGCGGTTAACAATGAGCAGTTCTTC. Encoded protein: CASSQIPGLAVNNEQFF.

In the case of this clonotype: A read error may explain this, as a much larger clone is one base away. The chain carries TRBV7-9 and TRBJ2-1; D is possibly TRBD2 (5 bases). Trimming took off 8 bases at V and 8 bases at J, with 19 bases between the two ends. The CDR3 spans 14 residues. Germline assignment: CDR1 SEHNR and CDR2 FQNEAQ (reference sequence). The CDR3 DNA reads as TGTGCCAGCGGCCCTGACTCGACTAAGCATGAGCAGTTCTTC. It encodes CASGPDSTKHEQFF. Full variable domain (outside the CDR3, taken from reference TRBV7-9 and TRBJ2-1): DTGVSQNPRHKITKRGQNVTFRCDPISEHNRLYWYRQTLGQGPEFLTYFQNEAQLEKSRLLSDRFSAERPKGSFSTLEIQRTEQGDSAMYLCASGPDSTKHEQFFGPGTRLTVL.

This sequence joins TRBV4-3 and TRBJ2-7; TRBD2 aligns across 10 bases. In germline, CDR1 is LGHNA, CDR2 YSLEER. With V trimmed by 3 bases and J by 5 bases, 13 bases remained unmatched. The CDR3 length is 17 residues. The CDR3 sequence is CASSQKTSGDSRHEQYF. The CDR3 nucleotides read TGCGCCAGCAGCCAGAAAACTAGCGGGGATTCGAGGCACGAGCAGTACTTC.

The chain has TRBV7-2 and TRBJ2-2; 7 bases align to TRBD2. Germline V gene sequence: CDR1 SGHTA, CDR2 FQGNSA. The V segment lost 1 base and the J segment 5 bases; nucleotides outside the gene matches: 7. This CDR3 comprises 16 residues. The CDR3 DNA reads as TGTGCCAGCAGCTTAGTTCCTAGCGGAAAGACCGGGGAGCTGTTTTTT. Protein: CASSLVPSGKTGELFF. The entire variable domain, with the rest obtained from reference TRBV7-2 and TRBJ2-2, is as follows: GAGVSQSPSNKVTEKGKDVELRCDPISGHTALYWYRQSLGQGLEFLIYFQGNSAPDKSGLPSDRFSAERTGGSVSTLTIQRTQQEDSAVYLCASSLVPSGKTGELFFGEGSRLTVL.

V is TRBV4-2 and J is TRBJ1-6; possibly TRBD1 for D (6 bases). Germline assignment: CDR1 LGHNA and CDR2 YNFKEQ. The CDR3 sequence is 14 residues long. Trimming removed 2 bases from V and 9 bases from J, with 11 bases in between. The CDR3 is CASSQRTETSPLHF. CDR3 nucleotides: TGTGCCAGCAGCCAACGGACAGAGACTTCACCCCTCCACTTT.

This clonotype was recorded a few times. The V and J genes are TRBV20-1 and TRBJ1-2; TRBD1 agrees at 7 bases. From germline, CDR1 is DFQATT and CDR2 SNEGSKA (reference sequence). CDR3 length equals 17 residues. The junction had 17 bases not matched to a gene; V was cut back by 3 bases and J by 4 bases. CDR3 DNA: TGCAGTGCTAGGGGGCCTCCCGGACAGGATAGAGGCTATGGCTACACCTTC. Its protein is CSARGPPGQDRGYGYTF.

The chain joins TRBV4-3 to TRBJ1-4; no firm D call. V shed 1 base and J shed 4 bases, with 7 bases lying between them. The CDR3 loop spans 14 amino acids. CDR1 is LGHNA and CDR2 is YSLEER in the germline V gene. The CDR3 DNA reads TGCGCCAGCAGCCAAGTTGGGATTAATGAAAAACTGTTTTTT. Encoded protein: CASSQVGINEKLFF.

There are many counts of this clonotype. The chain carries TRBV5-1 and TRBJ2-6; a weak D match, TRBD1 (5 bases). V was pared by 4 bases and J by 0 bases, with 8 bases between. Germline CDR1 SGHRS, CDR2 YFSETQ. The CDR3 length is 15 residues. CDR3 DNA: TGCGCCAGCAGCATCGGACACTCTGGGGCCAACGTCCTGACTTTC. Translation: CASSIGHSGANVLTF.

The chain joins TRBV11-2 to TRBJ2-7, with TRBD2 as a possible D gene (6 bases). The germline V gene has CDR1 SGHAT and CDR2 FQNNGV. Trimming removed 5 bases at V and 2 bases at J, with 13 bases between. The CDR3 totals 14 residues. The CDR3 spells CASSPAGPAYEQYF. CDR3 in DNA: TGTGCCAGCAGCCCGGCGGGACCAGCCTACGAGCAGTACTTC.

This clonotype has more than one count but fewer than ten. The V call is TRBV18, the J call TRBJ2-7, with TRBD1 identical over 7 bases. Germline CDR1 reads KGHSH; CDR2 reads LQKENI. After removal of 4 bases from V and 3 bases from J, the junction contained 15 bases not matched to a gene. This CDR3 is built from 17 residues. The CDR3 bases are TGTGCCAGCTCACTTCAGAGGGCAGGGGGAAAGAACTACGAGCAGTACTTC. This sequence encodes CASSLQRAGGKNYEQYF.

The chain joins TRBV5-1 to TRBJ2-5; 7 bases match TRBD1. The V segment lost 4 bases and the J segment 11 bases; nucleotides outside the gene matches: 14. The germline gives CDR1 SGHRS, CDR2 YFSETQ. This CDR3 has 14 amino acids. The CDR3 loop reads CASSHGTVRNEQYF. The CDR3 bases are TGCGCCAGCAGCCATGGGACAGTTCGCAATGAGCAGTACTTC.

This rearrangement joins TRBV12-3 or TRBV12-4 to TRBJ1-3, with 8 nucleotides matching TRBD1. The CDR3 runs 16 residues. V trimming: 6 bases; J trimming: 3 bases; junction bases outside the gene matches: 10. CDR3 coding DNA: TGTGCCAGCAGGAAGCGGACAGGGAGTCGTGGAAACACCATATATTTT. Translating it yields CASRKRTGSRGNTIYF.

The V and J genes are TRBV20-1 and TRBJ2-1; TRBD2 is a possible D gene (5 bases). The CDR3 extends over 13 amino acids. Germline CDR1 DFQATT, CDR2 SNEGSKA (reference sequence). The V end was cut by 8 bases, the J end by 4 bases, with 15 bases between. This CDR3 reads CSWTPASYNEQFF. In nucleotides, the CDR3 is TGCAGTTGGACTCCTGCTTCATACAATGAGCAGTTCTTC.

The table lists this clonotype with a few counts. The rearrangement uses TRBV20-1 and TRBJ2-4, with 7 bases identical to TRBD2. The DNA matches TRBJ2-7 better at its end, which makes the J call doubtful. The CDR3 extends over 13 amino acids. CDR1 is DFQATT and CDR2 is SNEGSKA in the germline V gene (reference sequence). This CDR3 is CSPSAGRGDEQYF. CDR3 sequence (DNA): TGCAGTCCCTCCGCGGGACGGGGGGACGAGCAGTACTTC.

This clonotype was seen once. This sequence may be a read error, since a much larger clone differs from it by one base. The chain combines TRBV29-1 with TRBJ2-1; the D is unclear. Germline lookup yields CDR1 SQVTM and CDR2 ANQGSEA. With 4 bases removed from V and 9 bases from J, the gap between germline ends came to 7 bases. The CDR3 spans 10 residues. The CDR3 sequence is CSVANSEQFF. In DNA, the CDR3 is TGCAGCGTTGCCAACAGTGAGCAGTTCTTC.

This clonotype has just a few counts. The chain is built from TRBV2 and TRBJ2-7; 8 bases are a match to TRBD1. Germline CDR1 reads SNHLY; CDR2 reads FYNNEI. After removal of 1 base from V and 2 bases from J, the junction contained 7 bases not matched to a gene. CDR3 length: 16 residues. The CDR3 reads CASSEGVGTGTYEQYF. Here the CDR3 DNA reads TGTGCCAGCAGTGAAGGTGTCGGGACAGGCACCTACGAGCAGTACTTC.

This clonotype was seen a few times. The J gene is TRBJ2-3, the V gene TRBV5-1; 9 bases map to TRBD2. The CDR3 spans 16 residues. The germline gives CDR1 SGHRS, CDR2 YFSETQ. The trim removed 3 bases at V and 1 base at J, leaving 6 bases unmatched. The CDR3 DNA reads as TGCGCCAGCAGCTCGACTAGCGGCTCTGGCACAGATACGCAGTATTTT. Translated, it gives CASSSTSGSGTDTQYF.

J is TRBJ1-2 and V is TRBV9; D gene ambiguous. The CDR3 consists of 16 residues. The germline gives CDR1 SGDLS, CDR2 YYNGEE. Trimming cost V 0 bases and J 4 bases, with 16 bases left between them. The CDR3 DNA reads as TGTGCCAGCAGCGTAGTCGACTGGGATCTTGGCTATGGCTACACCTTC. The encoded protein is CASSVVDWDLGYGYTF. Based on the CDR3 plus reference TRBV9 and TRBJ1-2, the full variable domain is DSGVTQTPKHLITATGQRVTLRCSPRSGDLSVYWYQQSLDQGLQFLIQYYNGEERAKGNILERFSAQQFPDLHSELNLSSLELGDSALYFCASSVVDWDLGYGYTFGSGTRLTVV.

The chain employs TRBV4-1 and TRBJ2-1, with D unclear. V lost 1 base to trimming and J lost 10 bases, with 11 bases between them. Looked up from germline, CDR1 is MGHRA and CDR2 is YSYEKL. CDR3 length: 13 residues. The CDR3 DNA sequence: TGCGCCAGCAGCCAAGTTATCACCTGGGAGCAGTTCTTC. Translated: CASSQVITWEQFF.

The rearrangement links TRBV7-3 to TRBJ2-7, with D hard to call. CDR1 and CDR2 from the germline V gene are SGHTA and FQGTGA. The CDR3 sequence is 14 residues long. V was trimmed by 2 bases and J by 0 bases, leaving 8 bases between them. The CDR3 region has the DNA TGTGCCAGCAGCTTAGACGCAAACTCCTACGAGCAGTACTTC. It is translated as CASSLDANSYEQYF.

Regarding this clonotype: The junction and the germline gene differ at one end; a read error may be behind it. The CDR3 nucleotides are TGTGCCTGCAGGTCCAGAGCGGGAGCAAGGGAGAATGAGCAGTTCTTC. This gives the protein CACRSRAGARENEQFF. The chain is built from TRBV12-3 or TRBV12-4 and TRBJ2-1, with 8 nucleotides matching TRBD2. The CDR3 spans 16 residues.